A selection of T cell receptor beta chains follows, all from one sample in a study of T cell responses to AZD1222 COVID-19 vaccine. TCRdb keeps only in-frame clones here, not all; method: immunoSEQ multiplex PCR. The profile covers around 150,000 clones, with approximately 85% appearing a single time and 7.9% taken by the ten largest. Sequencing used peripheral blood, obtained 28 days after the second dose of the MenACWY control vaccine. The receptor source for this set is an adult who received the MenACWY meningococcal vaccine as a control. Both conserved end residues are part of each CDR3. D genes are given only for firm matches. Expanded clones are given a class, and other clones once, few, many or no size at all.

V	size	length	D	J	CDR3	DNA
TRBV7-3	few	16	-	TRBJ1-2	CASSSTPGRGLGGYTF	TGTGCCAGCAGCTCCACCCCCGGCAGGGGTCTGGGTGGCTACACCTTC
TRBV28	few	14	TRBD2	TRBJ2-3	CASRSSGGVDTQYF	TGTGCCAGCAGATCTAGCGGGGGGGTTGATACGCAGTATTTT
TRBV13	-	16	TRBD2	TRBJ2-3	CASSPSRGVSTDTQYF	TGTGCCAGCAGCCCTTCCCGGGGGGTTAGCACAGATACGCAGTATTTT
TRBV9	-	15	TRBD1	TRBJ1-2	CASSVGQGTNYGYTF	TGTGCCAGCAGCGTGGGACAGGGGACAAACTATGGCTACACCTTC
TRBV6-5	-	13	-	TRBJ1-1	CASRPGARTEAFF	TGTGCCAGCCGCCCGGGGGCGCGTACTGAAGCTTTCTTT
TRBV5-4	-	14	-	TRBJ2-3	CASSLDQGTDTQYF	TGTGCCAGCAGCTTGGATCAGGGCACAGATACGCAGTATTTT
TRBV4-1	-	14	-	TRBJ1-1	CASAGWTRNTEAFF	TGCGCCAGCGCCGGGTGGACACGAAACACTGAAGCTTTCTTT
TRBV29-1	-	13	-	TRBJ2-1	CSVERGSFNEQFF	TGCAGCGTTGAACGGGGGAGTTTTAATGAGCAGTTCTTC
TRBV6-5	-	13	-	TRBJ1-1	CASGGPGNTEAFF	TGTGCCAGCGGCGGTCCCGGGAACACTGAAGCTTTCTTT
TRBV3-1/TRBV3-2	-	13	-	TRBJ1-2	CASSQDLRNGYTF	TGTGCCAGCAGCCAAGATTTGAGGAATGGCTACACCTTC
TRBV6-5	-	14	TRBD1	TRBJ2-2	CASRSRQGTGELFF	TGTGCCAGCAGGTCTCGACAGGGGACCGGGGAGCTGTTTTTT
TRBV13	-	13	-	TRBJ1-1	CASSLGSYTEAFF	TGTGCCAGCAGCTTGGGGAGTTACACTGAAGCTTTCTTT
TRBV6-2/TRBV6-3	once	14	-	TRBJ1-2	CASSSNWGSGGYTF	TGTGCCAGCAGTTCAAACTGGGGGAGCGGTGGCTACACCTTC
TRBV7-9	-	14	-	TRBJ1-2	CASSLLRGDYGYTF	TGTGCCAGCAGCTTACTGCGAGGCGACTATGGCTACACCTTC
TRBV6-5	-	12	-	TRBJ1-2	CASKRTNYGYTF	TGTGCCAGCAAGCGAACCAATTATGGCTACACCTTC
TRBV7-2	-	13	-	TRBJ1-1	CASSLESGDEAFF	TGTGCCAGCAGCTTAGAGTCAGGGGATGAAGCTTTCTTT